Shown below are 27 T cell receptor beta chains from a single sample sequenced in a study of blood T cell repertoires in COVID-19. Repertoires were generated with immunoSEQ multiplex PCR, while TCRdb's copy carries only in-frame clones and drops some. The table lists about 200,000 clones, about 85% of them singletons. Material: PBMCs or T cells enriched from blood (not recorded which). These receptors came from a woman aged 25-40 years who had recovered from COVID-19.

V gene TRBV6-2 or TRBV6-3 combines with J gene TRBJ1-1, with D possibly being TRBD1 (6 bases). With 2 bases removed from V and 1 base from J, the gap between germline ends came to 14 bases. Germline V gives CDR1 MNHEY, CDR2 SVGEGT. The CDR3 has 16 amino acids. DNA for the CDR3: TGTGCCAGCAGTTACGCGGTACAGGGTGGGAACACTGAAGCTTTCTTT. This sequence encodes CASSYAVQGGNTEAFF.

CDR3 sequence reads: CASSPGSLNTEAFF. CDR3 sequence (DNA): TGTGCCAGCAGCCCCGGGAGCCTGAACACTGAAGCTTTCTTT. The chain joins TRBV5-6 to TRBJ1-1; D is unresolved. Germline V CDR1 and CDR2: SGHDT, YYEEEE. V was clipped by 4 bases and J by 0 bases, with 10 bases between them. This CDR3 is built from 14 residues.

A remark on this clone: Other DNA sequences of this sample code for an identical CDR3. The chain carries TRBV5-8 and TRBJ1-4; 8 nucleotides agree with TRBD1. This CDR3 contains 14 residues. The J segment lost 7 bases and the V segment lost 4 bases, leaving 6 bases of the junction unmatched. Germline CDR1 reads SGHTS; CDR2 reads YDEGEE. CDR3 sequence reads: CASSRGQGSEKLFF. The DNA for the CDR3 is TGTGCCAGCAGCCGAGGACAGGGAAGTGAAAAACTGTTTTTT.

This clone has a single count. J is TRBJ1-2 and V is TRBV19, with D maybe TRBD1 (5 bases). CDR3 length: 13 amino acids. Germline CDR1 LNHDA, CDR2 SQIVND (reference sequence). CDR3 amino acids: CAGRSREDWGYTF. As DNA, the CDR3 is TGTGCTGGGAGGTCCAGGGAGGATTGGGGCTACACCTTC.

This clone was counted a few times. This sequence joins TRBV4-1 and TRBJ2-6; a possible D gene is TRBD1 (5 bases). This CDR3 is built from 16 residues. V lost 5 bases and J lost 0, with 11 bases in between. CDR1 and CDR2 (germline): MGHRA, YSYEKL. CDR3 nucleotides: TGCGCCAGCAGCGCTGGACACCACTCTGGGGCCAACGTCCTGACTTTC. Translation: CASSAGHHSGANVLTF.

The chain is built from TRBV4-2 and TRBJ1-3; 7 bases map to TRBD1. This CDR3 region has 16 residues. Germline V gene sequence: CDR1 LGHNA, CDR2 YNFKEQ. Trimming cost V 5 bases and J 3 bases; bases outside gene matches: 10. This CDR3 reads CASSKNKGANGNTIYF. The CDR3 coding sequence is TGTGCCAGCAGCAAAAATAAGGGGGCGAATGGAAACACCATATATTTT.

This clone has a handful of counts. The genes are TRBV14 and TRBJ2-3; no clear D gene. V was trimmed by 2 bases and J by 1 base, leaving 7 bases between them. The CDR3 spans 14 residues. Germline V gene lookup returns CDR1 SGHDN and CDR2 FVKESK. CDR3 nucleotides: TGTGCCAGCAGCCAATTCTTCGGCACAGATACGCAGTATTTT. Translation gives CASSQFFGTDTQYF.

The chain links TRBV7-8 to TRBJ2-1; 8 bases align to TRBD1. The CDR3 covers 13 residues. Germline-derived CDR1 and CDR2 are SGHVS and FQNEAQ. The V gene end was trimmed by 3 bases and the J gene end by 7 bases; junction bases not matched to a gene: 2. The CDR3 here is CASSLDRANEQFF. The CDR3 coding sequence is TGTGCCAGCAGCTTGGACAGGGCTAATGAGCAGTTCTTC.

CDR3 in amino acids: CASSSQGGGRETQYF. The CDR3 DNA is TGCGCCAGCAGCTCTCAGGGCGGGGGGCGAGAGACCCAGTACTTC. This chain joins TRBV5-1 and TRBJ2-5; 8 bases are a match to TRBD2. The CDR3 totals 15 residues. From germline, CDR1 is SGHRS and CDR2 YFSETQ. The ends lost 3 bases at V and 4 bases at J; junction bases unmatched: 8.

The genes are TRBV7-2 and TRBJ1-1; D ambiguous. Germline-derived CDR1 and CDR2 are SGHTA and FQGNSA. The CDR3 runs to 16 residues. Trimming removed 5 bases at V and 1 base at J, with 17 bases between. As DNA, the CDR3 is TGTGCCAGCAGCCTTTGGGGAGGAGCTACGAACACTGAAGCTTTCTTT. It translates to CASSLWGGATNTEAFF.

This clone was picked up one time. The chain is built from TRBV9 and TRBJ2-1; 11 nucleotides agree with TRBD2. This CDR3 is built from 13 residues. The junction had 1 base not matched to a gene; V was cut back by 1 base and J by 10 bases. Germline CDR1 SGDLS, CDR2 YYNGEE. The CDR3 DNA reads TGTGCCAGCAGCGTACTAGCGGGAGGCGAGCAGTTCTTC. Amino acids: CASSVLAGGEQFF.

The J gene is TRBJ1-2, the V gene TRBV27; D ambiguous. Trimming shortened V by 3 bases and J by 2 bases, and 10 bases separated the two germline ends. This CDR3 has 14 residues. Germline CDR1 and CDR2: MNHEY and SMNVEV (reference sequence). The CDR3, as DNA: TGTGCCAGCAGTTTTGATCCAGGAAACTATGGCTACACCTTC. This translates into CASSFDPGNYGYTF.

The chain employs TRBV11-3 and TRBJ2-1; 8 bases agree with TRBD1. Germline V gene sequence: CDR1 SGHNT, CDR2 YENEEA. J gave up 6 bases and V 2 bases, and 6 bases lay outside the gene matches. This CDR3 is built from 15 residues. CDR3: CASSLYGQGLNEQFF. The CDR3 nucleotides are TGTGCCAGCAGCTTATATGGACAGGGACTCAATGAGCAGTTCTTC.

Of note for this clone: The same CDR3 is also encoded by other DNA sequences in this sample. This chain joins TRBV5-1 and TRBJ2-7; D is ambiguous. The length of the CDR3 is 12 residues. The V gene lost 0 bases and the J gene lost 3 bases, with 4 bases spanning the gap. Germline loops: CDR1 SGHRS, CDR2 YFSETQ. The chain's CDR3 is CASSLDRYEQYF. As DNA, the CDR3 is TGCGCCAGCAGCTTGGATCGCTACGAGCAGTACTTC. Supplemented by reference TRBV5-1 and TRBJ2-7, the full variable domain reads KAGVTQTPRYLIKTRGQQVTLSCSPISGHRSVSWYQQTPGQGLQFLFEYFSETQRNKGNFPGRFSGRQFSNSRSEMNVSTLELGDSALYLCASSLDRYEQYFGPGTRLTVT.

This clone was counted a single time. V is TRBV7-9 and J is TRBJ2-7, with unresolved D. The CDR3 runs 14 residues. V shed 1 base and J shed 0 bases, with 7 bases lying between them. Germline V gene lookup returns CDR1 SEHNR and CDR2 FQNEAQ (reference sequence). CDR3 loop: CASSLGPSSYEQYF. The CDR3 nucleotides are TGTGCCAGCAGCTTAGGCCCTAGCTCCTACGAGCAGTACTTC. Full variable domain (remainder filled in from reference TRBV7-9 and TRBJ2-7): DTGVSQNPRHKITKRGQNVTFRCDPISEHNRLYWYRQTLGQGPEFLTYFQNEAQLEKSRLLSDRFSAERPKGSFSTLEIQRTEQGDSAMYLCASSLGPSSYEQYFGPGTRLTVT.

The J gene is TRBJ1-2, the V gene TRBV4-1; 9 bases are a match to TRBD1. Trimming took 4 bases from V and 2 from J; bases not matched to a gene: 11. There are 17 residues in the CDR3. CDR1 is MGHRA, CDR2 YSYEKL, per germline. In DNA, the CDR3 is TGCGCCAGCAGCCGAGTCACCGGGACAGGGAACAACTATGGCTACACCTTC. This gives the protein CASSRVTGTGNNYGYTF.

The rearrangement joins TRBV15 to TRBJ1-4, with TRBD1 matching 7 bases. The CDR3 is made up of 16 amino acids. V lost 5 bases to trimming and J lost 8 bases; unmatched junction nucleotides: 14. The germline V gene has CDR1 LNHNV and CDR2 YYDKDF (reference sequence). The CDR3 DNA is TGTGCCACCAGCGCCACAGGGGCCGGGGTGGGCGAAAAACTGTTTTTT. The encoded protein is CATSATGAGVGEKLFF.

The chain has TRBV4-3 and TRBJ1-3; the D gene is possibly TRBD1 (5 bases). This CDR3 spans 17 amino acids. Trimming stripped 1 base from V and 0 bases from J, with 13 bases between. Germline V lookup: CDR1 LGHNA, CDR2 YSLEER. CDR3 residues: CASSQGGTSSSGNTIYF. Written as DNA, the CDR3 is TGCGCCAGCAGCCAAGGTGGGACTTCGAGCTCTGGAAACACCATATATTTT.

The genes are TRBV14 and TRBJ1-1; 8 nucleotides agree with TRBD1. The CDR3 is made up of 16 amino acids. J gave up 0 bases and V 6 bases, and 9 bases lay outside the gene matches. The germline CDR1 and CDR2 sequences are SGHDN and FVKESK. The DNA for the CDR3 is TGTGCCAGCAGAGCCGGACAGGGAGTCATGAACACTGAAGCTTTCTTT. Translation: CASRAGQGVMNTEAFF.

This chain links TRBV19 with TRBJ1-1; D is possibly TRBD1 (6 bases). This CDR3 contains 16 residues. V lost 0 bases and J 0 bases, leaving 11 bases between the germline ends. Germline V gene data show CDR1 as LNHDA and CDR2 as SQIVND (reference sequence). CDR3 region: CASSIETGDLNTEAFF. The CDR3 DNA follows: TGTGCCAGTAGTATAGAGACAGGTGACCTGAACACTGAAGCTTTCTTT.

J is TRBJ1-1 and V is TRBV4-2; 7 bases are shared with TRBD1. Germline V gene data show CDR1 as LGHNA and CDR2 as YNFKEQ. The CDR3 is made up of 14 amino acids. Trimming took 4 bases from V and 0 from J; bases not matched to a gene: 2. The chain's CDR3 is CASSPGQLNTEAFF. The CDR3 bases are TGTGCCAGCAGCCCGGGACAGCTGAACACTGAAGCTTTCTTT.

The chain employs TRBV30 and TRBJ1-1; 7 bases match TRBD1. The CDR3 runs 14 residues. After removal of 2 bases from V and 2 bases from J, the junction contained 5 bases not matched to a gene. In germline, CDR1 is GTSNPN, CDR2 SVGIG (reference sequence). The CDR3 loop is CAWSPGTANTEAFF. In nucleotides, the CDR3 is TGTGCCTGGAGTCCCGGGACAGCCAACACTGAAGCTTTCTTT.

A single count supports this clone. The CDR3 spells CASRLTGNGYGYTF. Here the CDR3 DNA reads TGTGCCAGCAGGCTGACAGGGAATGGCTATGGCTACACCTTC. The chain recombines TRBV27 with TRBJ1-2; 7 nucleotides line up with TRBD1. The CDR3 length is 14 residues. V lost 6 bases to trimming and J lost 4 bases; unmatched junction nucleotides: 8. Germline V gives CDR1 MNHEY, CDR2 SMNVEV (reference sequence).

The rearrangement uses TRBV6-2 or TRBV6-3 and TRBJ1-4; D not certain. From germline, CDR1 is MNHEY and CDR2 SVGEGT. There are 12 residues in the CDR3. The V and J ends lost 6 bases and 4 bases respectively, with 6 bases between them. As DNA, the CDR3 is TGTGCCAGCAGCCGCAGTAATGAAAAACTGTTTTTT. Protein: CASSRSNEKLFF.

This clone was counted a few times. The chain couples TRBV6-2 or TRBV6-3 to TRBJ2-1, with 7 bases matching TRBD2. The V gene end was trimmed by 0 bases and the J gene end by 12 bases; junction bases not matched to a gene: 5. The CDR3 consists of 13 residues. Germline CDR1 is MNHEY and CDR2 is SVGEGT. CDR3 residues: CASSYSGAGRQFF. In DNA form, the CDR3 reads TGTGCCAGCAGTTACTCGGGAGCGGGACGGCAGTTCTTC.

V and J are TRBV7-2 and TRBJ1-5; D unresolved. The germline V and J ends were trimmed by 1 base and 5 bases, with 15 bases remaining between them. The CDR3 consists of 16 residues. Germline V gene lookup returns CDR1 SGHTA and CDR2 FQGNSA. Written as DNA, the CDR3 is TGTGCCAGCAGCTTAGGCGACACGGGGAGGTATCAGCCCCAGCATTTT. Its translation: CASSLGDTGRYQPQHF.

This sequence joins TRBV5-1 and TRBJ1-6; D perhaps matches TRBD1 (5 bases). The CDR3 is 15 residues long. Trimming removed 2 bases at V and 7 bases at J, with 13 bases between. Germline CDR1 reads SGHRS; CDR2 reads YFSETQ. The CDR3 DNA follows: TGCGCCAGCAGCTTACTCGGGGGAGGCAATTCACCCCTCCACTTT. This encodes CASSLLGGGNSPLHF.